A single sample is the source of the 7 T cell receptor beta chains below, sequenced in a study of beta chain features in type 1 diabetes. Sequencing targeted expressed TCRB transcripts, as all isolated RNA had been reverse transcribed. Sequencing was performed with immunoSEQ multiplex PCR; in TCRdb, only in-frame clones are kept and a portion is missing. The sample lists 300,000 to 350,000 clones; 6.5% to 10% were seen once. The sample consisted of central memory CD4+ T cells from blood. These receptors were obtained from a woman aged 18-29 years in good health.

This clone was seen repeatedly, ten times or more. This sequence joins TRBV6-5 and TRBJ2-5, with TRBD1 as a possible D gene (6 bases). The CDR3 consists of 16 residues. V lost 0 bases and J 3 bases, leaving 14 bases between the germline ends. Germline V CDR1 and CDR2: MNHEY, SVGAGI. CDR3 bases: TGTGCCAGCAGTTACTCGGGAACGGCAGGGGAAGAGACCCAGTACTTC. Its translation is CASSYSGTAGEETQYF.

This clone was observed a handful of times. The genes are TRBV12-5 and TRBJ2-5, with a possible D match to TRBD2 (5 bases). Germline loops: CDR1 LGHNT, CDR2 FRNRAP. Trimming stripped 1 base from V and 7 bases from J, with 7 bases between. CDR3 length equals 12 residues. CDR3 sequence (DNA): TGTGCTAGTGGTTTGGACGCGGGGACCCAGTACTTC. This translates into CASGLDAGTQYF.

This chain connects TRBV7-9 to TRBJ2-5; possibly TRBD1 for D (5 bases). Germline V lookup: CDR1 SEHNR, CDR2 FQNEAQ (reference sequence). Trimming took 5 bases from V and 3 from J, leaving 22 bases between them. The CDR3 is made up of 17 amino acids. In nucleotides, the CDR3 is TGTGCCAGCAGCCCCCATGGGGCCAGATTGACCGAAGAGACCCAGTACTTC. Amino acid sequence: CASSPHGARLTEETQYF.

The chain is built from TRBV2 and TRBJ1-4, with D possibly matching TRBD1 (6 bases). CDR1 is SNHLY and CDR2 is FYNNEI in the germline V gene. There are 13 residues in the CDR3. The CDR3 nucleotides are TGTGCTACGGGGGAGACAGGTCCGGAAAAACTGTTTTTT. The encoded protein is CATGETGPEKLFF.

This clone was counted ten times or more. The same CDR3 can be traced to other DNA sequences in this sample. The CDR3 loop reads CASTPWGTTYEQYF. In DNA form, the CDR3 reads TGTGCCAGCACCCCTTGGGGGACTACCTACGAGCAGTACTTC. V and J are TRBV28 and TRBJ2-7; 7 bases map to TRBD2. CDR1 and CDR2 (germline): MDHEN, SYDVKM. The CDR3 consists of 14 residues. V lost 7 bases and J lost 2; bases outside the gene matches: 8. The variable domain in full, completed from reference TRBV28 and TRBJ2-7, reads DVKVTQSSRYLVKRTGEKVFLECVQDMDHENMFWYRQDPGLGLRLIYFSYDVKMKEKGDIPEGYSVSREKKERFSLILESASTNQTSMYLCASTPWGTTYEQYFGPGTRLTVT.

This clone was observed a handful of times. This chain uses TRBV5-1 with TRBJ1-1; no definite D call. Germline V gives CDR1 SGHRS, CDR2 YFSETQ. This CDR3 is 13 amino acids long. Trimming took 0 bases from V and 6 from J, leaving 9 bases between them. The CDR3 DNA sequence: TGCGCCAGCAGCTTGGAAGGTCTGGCTGAAGCTTTCTTT. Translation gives CASSLEGLAEAFF.

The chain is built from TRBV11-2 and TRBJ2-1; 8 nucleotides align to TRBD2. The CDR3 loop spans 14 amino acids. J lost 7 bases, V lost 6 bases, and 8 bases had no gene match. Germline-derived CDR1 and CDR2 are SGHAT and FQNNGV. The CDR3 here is CASRTGGGRNEQFF. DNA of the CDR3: TGTGCCAGCAGGACCGGGGGGGGTCGAAATGAGCAGTTCTTC.